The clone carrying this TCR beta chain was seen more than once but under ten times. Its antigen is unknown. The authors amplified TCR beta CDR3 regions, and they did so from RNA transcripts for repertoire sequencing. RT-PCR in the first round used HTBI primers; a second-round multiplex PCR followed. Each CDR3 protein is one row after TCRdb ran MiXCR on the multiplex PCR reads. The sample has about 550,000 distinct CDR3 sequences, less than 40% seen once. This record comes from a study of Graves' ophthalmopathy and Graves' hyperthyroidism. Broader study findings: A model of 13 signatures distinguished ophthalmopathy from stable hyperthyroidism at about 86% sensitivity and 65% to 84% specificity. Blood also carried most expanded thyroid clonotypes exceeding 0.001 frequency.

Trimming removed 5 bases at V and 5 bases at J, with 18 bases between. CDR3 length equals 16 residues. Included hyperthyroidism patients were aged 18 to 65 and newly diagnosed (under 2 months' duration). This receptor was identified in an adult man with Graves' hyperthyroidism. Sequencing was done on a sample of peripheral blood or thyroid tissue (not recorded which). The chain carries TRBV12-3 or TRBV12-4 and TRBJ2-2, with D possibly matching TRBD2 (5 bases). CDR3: CASSPYGLGGTGELFF. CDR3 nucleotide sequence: TGTGCCAGCAGTCCTTACGGGTTGGGCGGGACCGGGGAGCTGTTTTTT.